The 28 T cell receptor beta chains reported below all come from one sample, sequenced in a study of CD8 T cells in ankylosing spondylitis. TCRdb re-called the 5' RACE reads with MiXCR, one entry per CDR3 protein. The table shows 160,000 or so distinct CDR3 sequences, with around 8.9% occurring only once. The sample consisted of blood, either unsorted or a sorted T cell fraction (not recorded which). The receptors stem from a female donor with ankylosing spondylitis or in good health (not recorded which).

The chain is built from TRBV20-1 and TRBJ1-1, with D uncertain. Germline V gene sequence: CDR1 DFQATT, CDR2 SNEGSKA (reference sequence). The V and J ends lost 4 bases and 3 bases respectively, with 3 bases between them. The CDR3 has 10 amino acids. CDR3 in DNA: TGCAGTGCTACAGACACTGAAGCTTTCTTT. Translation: CSATDTEAFF.

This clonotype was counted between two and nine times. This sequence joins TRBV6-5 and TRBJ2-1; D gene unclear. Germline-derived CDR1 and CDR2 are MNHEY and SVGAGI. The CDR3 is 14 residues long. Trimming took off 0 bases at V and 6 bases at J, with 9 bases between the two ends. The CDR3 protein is CASSYSNPLNEQFF. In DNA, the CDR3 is TGTGCCAGCAGTTACTCGAACCCGCTCAATGAGCAGTTCTTC.

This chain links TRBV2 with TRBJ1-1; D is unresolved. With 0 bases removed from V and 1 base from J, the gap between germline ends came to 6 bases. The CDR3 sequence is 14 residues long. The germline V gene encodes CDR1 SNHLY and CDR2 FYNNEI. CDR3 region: CASSEATANTEAFF. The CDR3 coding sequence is TGTGCCAGCAGTGAAGCTACCGCGAACACTGAAGCTTTCTTT.

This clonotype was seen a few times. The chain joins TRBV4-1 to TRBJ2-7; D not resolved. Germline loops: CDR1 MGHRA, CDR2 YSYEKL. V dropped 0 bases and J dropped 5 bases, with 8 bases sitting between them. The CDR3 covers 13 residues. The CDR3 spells CASSQDRMDEQYF. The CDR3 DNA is TGCGCCAGCAGCCAAGATAGGATGGACGAGCAGTACTTC.

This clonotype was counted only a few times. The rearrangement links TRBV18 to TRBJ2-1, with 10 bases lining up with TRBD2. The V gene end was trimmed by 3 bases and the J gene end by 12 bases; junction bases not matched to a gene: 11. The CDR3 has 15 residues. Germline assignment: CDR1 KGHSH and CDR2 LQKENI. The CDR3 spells CASSPSITASGRQFF. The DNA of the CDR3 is TGTGCCAGCTCACCTTCTATAACGGCTAGCGGGAGGCAGTTCTTC.

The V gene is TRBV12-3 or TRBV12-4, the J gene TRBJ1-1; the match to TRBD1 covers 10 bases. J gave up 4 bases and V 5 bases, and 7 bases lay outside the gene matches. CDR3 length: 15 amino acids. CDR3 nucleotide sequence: TGTGCCAGCAGTCCGACAGGGGGCTCGAGCACTGAAGCTTTCTTT. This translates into CASSPTGGSSTEAFF.

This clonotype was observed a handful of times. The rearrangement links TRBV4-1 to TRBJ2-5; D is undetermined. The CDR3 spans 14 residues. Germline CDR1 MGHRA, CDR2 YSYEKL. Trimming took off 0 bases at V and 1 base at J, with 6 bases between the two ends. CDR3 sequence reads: CASSQEGFQETQYF. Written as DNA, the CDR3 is TGCGCCAGCAGCCAAGAAGGTTTCCAAGAGACCCAGTACTTC.

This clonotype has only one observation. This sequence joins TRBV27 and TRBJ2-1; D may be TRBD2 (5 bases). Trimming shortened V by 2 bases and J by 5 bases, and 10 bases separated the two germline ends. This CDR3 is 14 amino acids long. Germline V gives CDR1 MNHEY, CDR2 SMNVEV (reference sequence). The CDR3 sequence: CASSLRRWDNEQFF. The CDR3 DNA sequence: TGTGCCAGCAGTTTACGGAGGTGGGACAATGAGCAGTTCTTC.

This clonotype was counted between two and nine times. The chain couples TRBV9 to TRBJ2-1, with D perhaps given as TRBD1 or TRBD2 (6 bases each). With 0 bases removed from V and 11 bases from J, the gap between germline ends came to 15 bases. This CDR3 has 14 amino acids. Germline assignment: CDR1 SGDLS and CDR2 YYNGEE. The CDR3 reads CASSVGGAPHQQFF. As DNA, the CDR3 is TGTGCCAGCAGCGTAGGGGGGGCCCCTCATCAGCAGTTCTTC.

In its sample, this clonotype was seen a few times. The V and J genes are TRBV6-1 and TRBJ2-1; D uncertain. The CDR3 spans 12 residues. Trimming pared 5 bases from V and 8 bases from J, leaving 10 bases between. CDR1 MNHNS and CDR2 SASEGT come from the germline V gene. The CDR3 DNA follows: TGTGCCAGCAGTACCCCCTGGGATGAGCAGTTCTTC. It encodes CASSTPWDEQFF.

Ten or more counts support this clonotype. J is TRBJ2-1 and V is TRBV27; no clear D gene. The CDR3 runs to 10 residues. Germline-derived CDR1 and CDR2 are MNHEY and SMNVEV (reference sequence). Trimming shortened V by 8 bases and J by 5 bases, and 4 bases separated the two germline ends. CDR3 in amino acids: CASGNNEQFF. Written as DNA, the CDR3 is TGTGCCAGCGGAAACAATGAGCAGTTCTTC.

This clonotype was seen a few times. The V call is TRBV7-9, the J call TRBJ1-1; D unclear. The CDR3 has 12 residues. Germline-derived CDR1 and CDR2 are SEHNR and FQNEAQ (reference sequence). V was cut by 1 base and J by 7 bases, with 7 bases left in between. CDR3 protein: CASSLVAVEAFF. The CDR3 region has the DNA TGTGCCAGCAGCTTAGTGGCAGTTGAAGCTTTCTTT.

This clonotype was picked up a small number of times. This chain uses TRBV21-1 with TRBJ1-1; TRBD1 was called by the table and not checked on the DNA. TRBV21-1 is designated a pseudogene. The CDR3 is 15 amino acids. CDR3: CASSQPGHPWTEAFF. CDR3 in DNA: TGTGCCAGCAGCCAACCGGGACACCCTTGGACTGAAGCTTTCTTT.

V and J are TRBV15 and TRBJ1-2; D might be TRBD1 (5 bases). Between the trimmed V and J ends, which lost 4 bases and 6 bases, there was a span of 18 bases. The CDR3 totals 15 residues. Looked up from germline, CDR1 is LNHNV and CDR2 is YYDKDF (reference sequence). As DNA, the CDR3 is TGTGCCACCAGCAAGACCCTGGGGGGGATAGATGGCTACACCTTC. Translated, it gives CATSKTLGGIDGYTF.

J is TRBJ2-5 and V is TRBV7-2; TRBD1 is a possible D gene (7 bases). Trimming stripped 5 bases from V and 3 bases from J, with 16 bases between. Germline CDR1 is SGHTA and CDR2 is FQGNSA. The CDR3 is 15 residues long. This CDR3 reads CASSIIQGRKETQYF. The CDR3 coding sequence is TGTGCCAGCAGCATTATACAGGGGAGGAAAGAGACCCAGTACTTC. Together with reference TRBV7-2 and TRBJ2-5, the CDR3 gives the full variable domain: GAGVSQSPSNKVTEKGKDVELRCDPISGHTALYWYRQSLGQGLEFLIYFQGNSAPDKSGLPSDRFSAERTGGSVSTLTIQRTQQEDSAVYLCASSIIQGRKETQYFGPGTRLLVL.

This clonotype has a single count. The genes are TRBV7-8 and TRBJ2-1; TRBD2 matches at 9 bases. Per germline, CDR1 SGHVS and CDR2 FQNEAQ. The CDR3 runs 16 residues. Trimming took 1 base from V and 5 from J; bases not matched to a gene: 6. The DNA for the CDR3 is TGTGCCAGCAGCTTAGGGGCTAGCGGGACCAACAATGAGCAGTTCTTC. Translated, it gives CASSLGASGTNNEQFF.

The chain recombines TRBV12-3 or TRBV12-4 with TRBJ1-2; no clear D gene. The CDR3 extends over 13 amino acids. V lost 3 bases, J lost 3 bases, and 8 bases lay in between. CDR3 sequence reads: CASSFPGDYGYTF. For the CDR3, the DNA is TGTGCCAGCAGTTTCCCGGGTGACTATGGCTACACCTTC.

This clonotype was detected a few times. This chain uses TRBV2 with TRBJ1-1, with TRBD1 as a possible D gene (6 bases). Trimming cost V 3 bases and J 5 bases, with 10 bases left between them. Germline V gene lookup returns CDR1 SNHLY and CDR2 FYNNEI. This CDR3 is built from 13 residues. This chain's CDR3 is CASSDFRGTEAFF. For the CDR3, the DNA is TGTGCCAGCAGTGATTTCAGGGGAACTGAAGCTTTCTTT. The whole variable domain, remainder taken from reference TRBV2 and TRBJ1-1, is EPEVTQTPSHQVTQMGQEVILRCVPISNHLYFYWYRQILGQKVEFLVSFYNNEISEKSEIFDDQFSVERPDGSNFTLKIRSTKLEDSAMYFCASSDFRGTEAFFGQGTRLTVV.

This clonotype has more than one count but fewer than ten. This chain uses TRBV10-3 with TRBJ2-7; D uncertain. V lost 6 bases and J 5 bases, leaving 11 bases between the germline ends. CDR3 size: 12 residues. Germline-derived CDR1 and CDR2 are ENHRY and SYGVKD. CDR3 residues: CAIRNPADEQYF. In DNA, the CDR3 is TGTGCCATCAGGAACCCGGCCGACGAGCAGTACTTC.

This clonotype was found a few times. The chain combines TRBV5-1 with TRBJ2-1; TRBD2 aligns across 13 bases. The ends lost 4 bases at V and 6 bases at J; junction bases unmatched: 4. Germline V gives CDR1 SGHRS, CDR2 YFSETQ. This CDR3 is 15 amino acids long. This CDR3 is CASSQGLAGTNEQFF. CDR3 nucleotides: TGCGCCAGCAGCCAGGGACTAGCGGGGACCAATGAGCAGTTCTTC.

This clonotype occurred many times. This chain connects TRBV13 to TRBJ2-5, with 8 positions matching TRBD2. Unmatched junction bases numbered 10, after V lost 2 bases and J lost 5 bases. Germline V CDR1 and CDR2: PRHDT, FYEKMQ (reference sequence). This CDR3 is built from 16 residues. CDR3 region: CASSLSSGRGRETQYF. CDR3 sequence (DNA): TGTGCCAGCAGCTTATCCAGCGGGAGAGGAAGGGAGACCCAGTACTTC.

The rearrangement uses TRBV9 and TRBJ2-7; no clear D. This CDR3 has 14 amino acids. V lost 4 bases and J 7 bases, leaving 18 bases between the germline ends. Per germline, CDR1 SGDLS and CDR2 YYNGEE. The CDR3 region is CASSTSGTLEEQYF. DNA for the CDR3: TGTGCCAGCAGCACCAGTGGTACCTTGGAGGAGCAGTACTTC. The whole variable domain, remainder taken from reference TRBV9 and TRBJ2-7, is DSGVTQTPKHLITATGQRVTLRCSPRSGDLSVYWYQQSLDQGLQFLIQYYNGEERAKGNILERFSAQQFPDLHSELNLSSLELGDSALYFCASSTSGTLEEQYFGPGTRLTVT.

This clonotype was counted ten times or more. The DNA of the CDR3 is TGTGCCAGCAGCTTAGTCCCACGCACAGATACGCAGTATTTT. This translates into CASSLVPRTDTQYF. This chain connects TRBV7-9 to TRBJ2-3, with D uncertain. There are 14 residues in the CDR3. V was clipped by 1 base and J by 1 base, with 6 bases between them. The V gene's germline CDR1 is SEHNR and CDR2 FQNEAQ (reference sequence).

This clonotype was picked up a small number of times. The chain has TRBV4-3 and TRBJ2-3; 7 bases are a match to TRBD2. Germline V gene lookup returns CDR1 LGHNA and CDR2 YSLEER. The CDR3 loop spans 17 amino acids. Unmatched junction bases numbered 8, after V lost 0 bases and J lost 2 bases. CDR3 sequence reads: CASSQDPEGGATDTQYF. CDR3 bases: TGCGCCAGCAGCCAAGATCCGGAGGGAGGGGCCACAGATACGCAGTATTTT.

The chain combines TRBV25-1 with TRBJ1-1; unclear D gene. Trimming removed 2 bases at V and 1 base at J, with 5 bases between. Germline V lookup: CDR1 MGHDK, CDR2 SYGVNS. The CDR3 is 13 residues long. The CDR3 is CASSESSNTEAFF. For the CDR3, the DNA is TGTGCCAGCAGTGAAAGCTCGAACACTGAAGCTTTCTTT.

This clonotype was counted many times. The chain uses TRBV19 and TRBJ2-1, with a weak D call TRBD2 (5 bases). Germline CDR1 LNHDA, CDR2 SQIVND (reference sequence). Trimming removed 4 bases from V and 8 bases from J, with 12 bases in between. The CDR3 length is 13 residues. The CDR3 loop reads CASSTQILDEQFF. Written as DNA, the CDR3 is TGTGCCAGTAGTACGCAAATACTAGATGAGCAGTTCTTC.

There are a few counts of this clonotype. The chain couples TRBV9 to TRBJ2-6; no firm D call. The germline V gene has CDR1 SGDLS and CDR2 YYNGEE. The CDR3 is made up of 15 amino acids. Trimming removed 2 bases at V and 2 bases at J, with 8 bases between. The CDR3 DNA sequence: TGTGCCAGCAGCGTGGCTGGAACTGGGGCCAACGTCCTGACTTTC. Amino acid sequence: CASSVAGTGANVLTF.

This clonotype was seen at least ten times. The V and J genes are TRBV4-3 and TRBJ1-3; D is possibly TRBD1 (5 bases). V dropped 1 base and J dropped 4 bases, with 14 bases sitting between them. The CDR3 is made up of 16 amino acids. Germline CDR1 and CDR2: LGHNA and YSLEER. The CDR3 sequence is CASSQVMGRVGNTIYF. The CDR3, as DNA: TGCGCCAGCAGCCAAGTGATGGGGCGCGTCGGAAACACCATATATTTT.